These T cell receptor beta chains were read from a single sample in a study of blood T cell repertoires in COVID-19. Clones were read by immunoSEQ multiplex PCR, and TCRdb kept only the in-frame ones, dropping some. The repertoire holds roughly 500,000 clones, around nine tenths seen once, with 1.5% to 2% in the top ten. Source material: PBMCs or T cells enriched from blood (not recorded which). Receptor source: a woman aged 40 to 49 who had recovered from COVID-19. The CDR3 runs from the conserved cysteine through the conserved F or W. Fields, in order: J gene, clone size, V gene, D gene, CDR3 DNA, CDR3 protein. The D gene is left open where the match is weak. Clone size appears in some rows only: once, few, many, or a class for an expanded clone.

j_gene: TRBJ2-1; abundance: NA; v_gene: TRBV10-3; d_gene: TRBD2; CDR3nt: TGTGCCATCAGCCCGGGACTAGCGGGAGAGGGGTCCTACAATGAGCAGTTCTTC; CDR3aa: CAISPGLAGEGSYNEQFF
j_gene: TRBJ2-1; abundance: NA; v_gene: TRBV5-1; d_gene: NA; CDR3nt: TGCGCCAGCAGCTCAGCCTCTAGCAACCCGCAGTTCTTC; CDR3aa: CASSSASSNPQFF
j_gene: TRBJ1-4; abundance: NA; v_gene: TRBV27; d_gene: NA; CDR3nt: TGTGCCAGCAGTTTAAGCCCGGCGGTCGAAAAACTGTTTTTT; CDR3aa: CASSLSPAVEKLFF
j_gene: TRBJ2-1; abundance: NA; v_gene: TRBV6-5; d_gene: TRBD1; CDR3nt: TGTGCCAGCAGTCTCAGGGGGATCTACAATGAGCAGTTCTTC; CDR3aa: CASSLRGIYNEQFF
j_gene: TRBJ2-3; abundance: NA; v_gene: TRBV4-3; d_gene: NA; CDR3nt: TGCGCCAGCAGCCAGGAACCCAGCCTAACCCGACTAAGGTCCTCCGTAGATACGCAGTATTTT; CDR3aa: CASSQEPSLTRLRSSVDTQYF
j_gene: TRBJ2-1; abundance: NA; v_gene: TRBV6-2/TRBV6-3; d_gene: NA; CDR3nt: TGTGCCAGCAGTTACGAAGCCCCCGAGGGGGTCTACAATGAGCAGTTCTTC; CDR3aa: CASSYEAPEGVYNEQFF
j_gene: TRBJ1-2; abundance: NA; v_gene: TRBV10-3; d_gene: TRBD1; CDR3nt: TGTGCCATCAGTTCCCGGGGGACAGCGGATGGCTACACCTTC; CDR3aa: CAISSRGTADGYTF
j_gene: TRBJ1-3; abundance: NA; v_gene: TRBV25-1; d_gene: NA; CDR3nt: TGTGCCAGCATTCCGGGGTTAGGAGGAAACACCATATATTTT; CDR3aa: CASIPGLGGNTIYF
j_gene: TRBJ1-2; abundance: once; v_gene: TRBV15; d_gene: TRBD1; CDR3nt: TGTGCCACCAGCAGAACACAGGGGCGGGATGGCTACACCTTC; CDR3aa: CATSRTQGRDGYTF
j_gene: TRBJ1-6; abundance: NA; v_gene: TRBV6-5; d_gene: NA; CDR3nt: TGTGCCAGCAGCCAGGGTTTACCTCTTGATTCACCCCTCCACTTT; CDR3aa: CASSQGLPLDSPLHF
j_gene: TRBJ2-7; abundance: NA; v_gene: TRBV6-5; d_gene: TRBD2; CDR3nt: TGTGCCAGCAGTTACTCGTCGCGGGAGCCCACCTACGAGCAGTACTTC; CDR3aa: CASSYSSREPTYEQYF
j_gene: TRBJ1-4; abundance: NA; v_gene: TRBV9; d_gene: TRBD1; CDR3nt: TGTGCCAGCAGCGTTACAGGGGCAGCTAATGAAAAACTGTTTTTT; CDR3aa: CASSVTGAANEKLFF
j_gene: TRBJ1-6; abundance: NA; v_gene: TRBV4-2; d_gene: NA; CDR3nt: TGTGCCAGCAGCCAAGACGGCGGTTCACCCCTCCACTTT; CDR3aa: CASSQDGGSPLHF
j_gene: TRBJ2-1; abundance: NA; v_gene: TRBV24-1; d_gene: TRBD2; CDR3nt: TGTGCCACCAGTGATGATGGGACTAGCGGGAAATACAATGAGCAGTTCTTC; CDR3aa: CATSDDGTSGKYNEQFF